This T cell receptor (beta chain) came from a study of Ad26.COV2.S vaccination and SARS-CoV-2 variants. Study findings and constraints: Spike-specific responses of CD8+ and CD4+ T cells were reported to display substantial breadth after vaccination. Across vaccine and placebo recipients, the breadth of non-spike TCRs was similar.

A word on this clone: The antigen remains unidentified.

The germline gives CDR1 SEHNR, CDR2 FQNEAQ (reference sequence). The CDR3 length is 13 residues. Trimming pared 5 bases from V and 1 base from J, leaving 8 bases between. Generated by immunoSEQ multiplex PCR, the TCRdb table keeps only in-frame clones and is missing some. The sample lists about 140,000 clones, about nine tenths seen once, with approximately 5% in the top ten. This TCR was recovered from a human donor who had recovered from COVID-19. This specimen was peripheral blood, taken after recovery from COVID-19. V is TRBV7-9 and J is TRBJ1-1, with D perhaps TRBD1 (5 bases). The CDR3 DNA sequence: TGTGCCAGCAGCCCCACAGGGAACACTGAAGCTTTCTTT. Protein: CASSPTGNTEAFF.